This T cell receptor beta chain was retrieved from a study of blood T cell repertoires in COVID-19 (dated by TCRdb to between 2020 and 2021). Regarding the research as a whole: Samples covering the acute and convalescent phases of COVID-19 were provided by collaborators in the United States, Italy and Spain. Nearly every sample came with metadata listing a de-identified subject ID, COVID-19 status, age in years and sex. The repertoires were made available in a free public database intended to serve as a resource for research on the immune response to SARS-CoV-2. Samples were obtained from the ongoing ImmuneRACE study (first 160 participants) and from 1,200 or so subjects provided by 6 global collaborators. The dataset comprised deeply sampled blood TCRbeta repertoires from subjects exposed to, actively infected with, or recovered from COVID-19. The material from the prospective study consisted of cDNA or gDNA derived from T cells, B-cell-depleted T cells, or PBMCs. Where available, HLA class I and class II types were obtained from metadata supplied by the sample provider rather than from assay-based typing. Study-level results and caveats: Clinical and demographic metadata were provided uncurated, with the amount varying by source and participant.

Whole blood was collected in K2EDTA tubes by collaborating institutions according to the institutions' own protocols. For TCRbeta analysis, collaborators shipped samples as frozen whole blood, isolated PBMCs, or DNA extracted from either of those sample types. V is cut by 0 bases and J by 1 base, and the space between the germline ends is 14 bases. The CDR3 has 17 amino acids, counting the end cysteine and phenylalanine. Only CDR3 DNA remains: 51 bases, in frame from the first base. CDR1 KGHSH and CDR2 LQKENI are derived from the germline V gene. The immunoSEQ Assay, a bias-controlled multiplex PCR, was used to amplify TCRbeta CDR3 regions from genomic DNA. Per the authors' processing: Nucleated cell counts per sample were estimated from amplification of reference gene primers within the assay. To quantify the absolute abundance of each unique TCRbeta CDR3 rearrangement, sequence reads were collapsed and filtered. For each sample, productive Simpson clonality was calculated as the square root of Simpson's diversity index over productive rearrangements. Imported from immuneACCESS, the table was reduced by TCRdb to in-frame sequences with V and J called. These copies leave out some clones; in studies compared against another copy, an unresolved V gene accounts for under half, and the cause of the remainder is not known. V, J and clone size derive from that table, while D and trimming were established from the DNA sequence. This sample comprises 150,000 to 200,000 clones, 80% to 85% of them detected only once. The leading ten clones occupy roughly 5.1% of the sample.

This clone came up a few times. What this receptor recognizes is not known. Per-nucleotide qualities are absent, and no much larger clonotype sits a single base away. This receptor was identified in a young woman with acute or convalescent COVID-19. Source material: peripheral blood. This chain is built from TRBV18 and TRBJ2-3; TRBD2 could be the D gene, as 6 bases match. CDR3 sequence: CASSPPFRGEGTDTQYF. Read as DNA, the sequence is TGTGCCAGCTCACCACCCTTTAGAGGGGAGGGCACAGATACGCAGTATTTT.